This is a list of T cell receptor beta chains from one sample in a study of identical twins. TCRdb re-derived calls from the 5' RACE reads in MiXCR, one entry per CDR3 protein. Among just under 550,000 distinct CDR3 sequences listed, over 12% were seen once. The sample was also linked to a second study, of yellow fever vaccine responses in identical twins.

The sample was CD4+ T cells sorted from blood. Source of these receptors: a young woman in good health. Both conserved end residues are part of each CDR3. The order of the fields is CDR3 DNA, CDR3 protein, V gene, J gene, clone size, D gene. The D gene is left open where the match is weak. Some rows mark clone size as missing; the rest say once, few, many or name a class of expanded clone.

TGTGCCAGCGGGATAGCGGGACGCAACAATGAGCAGTTCTTC,CASGIAGRNNEQFF,TRBV12-3/TRBV12-4,TRBJ2-1,few,TRBD2
TGCAGTACAGACAGGGTTTATGGCTACACCTTC,CSTDRVYGYTF,TRBV20-1,TRBJ1-2,once,TRBD1
TGTGCCAGCAGCTTCAGATTAGCTGCTGAGACCCAGTACTTC,CASSFRLAAETQYF,TRBV11-2,TRBJ2-5,NA,NA
TGTGCCAGCAGCCCTGAAACTGGAAACACCATATATTTT,CASSPETGNTIYF,TRBV3-1,TRBJ1-3,few,NA
TGCAGCGCTAGCGGGGGAAGCATCACAGATACGCAGTATTTT,CSASGGSITDTQYF,TRBV29-1,TRBJ2-3,NA,TRBD2
TGTGCCAGCAGCTTAGTTGTCCCAGGGCGTAAGGAAAAACTGTTTTTT,CASSLVVPGRKEKLFF,TRBV7-2,TRBJ1-4,few,NA
TGTGCCAGCAGTGTACTAGGGTTGGACACTGAAGCTTTCTTT,CASSVLGLDTEAFF,TRBV2,TRBJ1-1,few,NA
TGCGCCAGCAGCTTGGAGGGGAGGCCTTATACTGAAGCTTTCTTT,CASSLEGRPYTEAFF,TRBV5-1,TRBJ1-1,few,NA
TGTGCCAGCAGCTCCACCGGGACAAGGGATTATGGCTACACCTTC,CASSSTGTRDYGYTF,TRBV7-9,TRBJ1-2,few,NA
TGTGCCAGCAGTTCCGGACGGTTCCAAGAGACCCAGTACTTC,CASSSGRFQETQYF,TRBV28,TRBJ2-5,few,NA
TGTGCCAGCAGGGACACAGGGGGCAATTCACCCCTCCACTTT,CASRDTGGNSPLHF,TRBV3-1,TRBJ1-6,NA,TRBD1
TGTGCCATCAGCGTCGGCACCGGGGAGCTGTTTTTT,CAISVGTGELFF,TRBV10-3,TRBJ2-2,NA,NA
TGCGCCAGCAGCTTTACTAGCGGGAGTTCCGGGGAGCTGTTTTTT,CASSFTSGSSGELFF,TRBV5-1,TRBJ2-2,NA,TRBD2
TGCAGTGCTTCCTCGGGGGGCGACTTTCAAGAGACCCAGTACTTC,CSASSGGDFQETQYF,TRBV20-1,TRBJ2-5,NA,NA
TGTGCCAGCAGAATAGGGCAGGGGGCGCCGTCACCCCTCCACTTT,CASRIGQGAPSPLHF,TRBV28,TRBJ1-6,few,TRBD1
TGCAGCGTTGAAGTAGGGCAAACCTACGAGCAGTACTTC,CSVEVGQTYEQYF,TRBV29-1,TRBJ2-7,many,NA
TGTGCCAGCAGTGAATGGACAGGGAATAATTCACCCCTCCACTTT,CASSEWTGNNSPLHF,TRBV25-1,TRBJ1-6,NA,TRBD1
TGCAGTGCTCCGCGAGAAGCAAACTATGGCTACACCTTC,CSAPREANYGYTF,TRBV20-1,TRBJ1-2,few,NA
TGTGCCAGCAGTGACGGGACTAGCGGCTTACATCAAGAGACCCAGTACTTC,CASSDGTSGLHQETQYF,TRBV6-4,TRBJ2-5,NA,TRBD2
TGTGCCAGCACCGTCGGGGACAGGGTGACCTACGAGCAGTACTTC,CASTVGDRVTYEQYF,TRBV11-2,TRBJ2-7,few,TRBD1
TGTGCCAGTAGTATAAAAGGGGGGCCAGCCACTGAAGCTTTCTTT,CASSIKGGPATEAFF,TRBV19,TRBJ1-1,few,NA
TGTGCCAGCAGCTTATCCCTCCTGGTAGCGGGGGGAGGAACCACCGGGGAGCTGTTTTTT,CASSLSLLVAGGGTTGELFF,TRBV11-2,TRBJ2-2,NA,TRBD2
TGCAGTGCTCTGTTTAGCGGAACCTACGAGCAGTACTTC,CSALFSGTYEQYF,TRBV20-1,TRBJ2-7,NA,NA
TGTGCCACCAGCACAGACAATCAGCCCCAGCATTTT,CATSTDNQPQHF,TRBV15,TRBJ1-5,few,NA
TGTGCCAGCAGCCCGAATCCCGGCGTTGGTGAAAACATTCAGTACTTC,CASSPNPGVGENIQYF,TRBV7-9,TRBJ2-4,NA,NA
TGTGCCAGCAGTCAGACAGGGATGGAGCGTAATGAGCAGTTCTTC,CASSQTGMERNEQFF,TRBV27,TRBJ2-1,few,TRBD1
TGTGCCAGCAGCTATGAGGCGGGAGTGGAGACCCAGTACTTC,CASSYEAGVETQYF,TRBV13,TRBJ2-5,few,TRBD2
TGCAGTGCTAGAGGGTCTTCTAGCGTCTTTCAGTACTTC,CSARGSSSVFQYF,TRBV20-1,TRBJ2-4,few,NA
TGTGCCACCAGTGATCGTCCCTCCGGGGAGCTGTTTTTT,CATSDRPSGELFF,TRBV24-1,TRBJ2-2,few,NA
TGTGCCACCAGCAGAGATCCAAGCTCCTACGAGCAGTACTTC,CATSRDPSSYEQYF,TRBV15,TRBJ2-7,few,NA
TGTGCCAGCAGCTCCCGAAACAGGGGAAGCAATGAGCAGTTCTTC,CASSSRNRGSNEQFF,TRBV28,TRBJ2-1,NA,TRBD1
TGTGCCAGCAGCAAAAGACAGGGTTTCACTGAAGCTTTCTTT,CASSKRQGFTEAFF,TRBV27,TRBJ1-1,NA,TRBD1
TGTGCCAGCAGCTCGGGACAGGGGGCGTACAATGAGCAGTTCTTC,CASSSGQGAYNEQFF,TRBV5-5,TRBJ2-1,many,TRBD1
TGTGCCAGTAGCGCCGTGGGGACCCAGCCCCAGCATTTT,CASSAVGTQPQHF,TRBV19,TRBJ1-5,few,NA
TGTGCCAGCAGTTTAGGGTCGGCTTCGAACACTGAAGCTTTCTTT,CASSLGSASNTEAFF,TRBV12-3/TRBV12-4,TRBJ1-1,NA,NA
TGCAGTGCTGCCGGAAGGCGAGCTAACTATGGCTACACCTTC,CSAAGRRANYGYTF,TRBV20-1,TRBJ1-2,NA,NA
TGCGCCAGCAGCTTCGGGACAGGAGAGACCCAGTACTTC,CASSFGTGETQYF,TRBV5-1,TRBJ2-5,few,TRBD1
TGTGCCAGCAGCTTAGCGAGTGCTAGCGCGAGCTCCTACGAGCAGTACTTC,CASSLASASASSYEQYF,TRBV7-6,TRBJ2-7,few,NA
TGTGCCAGCAGTACTTCCGGACAGATAGCCTATGGCTACACCTTC,CASSTSGQIAYGYTF,TRBV6-5,TRBJ1-2,many,NA
TGTGCCAGCTCTGCCCAACCTCTAGCGGGAGAACACGAGCAGTACTTC,CASSAQPLAGEHEQYF,TRBV2,TRBJ2-7,few,TRBD2
TGTGCCAGCAGTTTCAACTCGAGGGGCTACACCTTC,CASSFNSRGYTF,TRBV12-3/TRBV12-4,TRBJ1-2,many,NA
TGTGCCAGCAGTTTCAGGACCCCGGCGCAAGAGACCCAGTACTTC,CASSFRTPAQETQYF,TRBV27,TRBJ2-5,few,NA
TGTGCCAGCAGGGACGGACAGCTACTTATAGGCAATCAGCCCCAGCATTTT,CASRDGQLLIGNQPQHF,TRBV12-3/TRBV12-4,TRBJ1-5,many,NA
TGTGCCAGCAGTCGTAACTTAAAAGGGGCCAACGTCCTGACTTTC,CASSRNLKGANVLTF,TRBV28,TRBJ2-6,NA,NA
TGCAGTGTGGGGGGACTAGCGAGGCTCTCCTACGAGCAGTACTTC,CSVGGLARLSYEQYF,TRBV20-1,TRBJ2-7,NA,TRBD2
TGCGCCAGCAGCTTGGTGGGTTGGACTAATGAAAAACTGTTTTTT,CASSLVGWTNEKLFF,TRBV5-1,TRBJ1-4,few,NA
TGTGCCAGCAGCTCAGCCAAAATGGGGTCGATAGCGGGAGGGTTCGACAATGAGCAGTTCTTC,CASSSAKMGSIAGGFDNEQFF,TRBV7-6,TRBJ2-1,few,TRBD2
TGTGCCAGCAGTTACTCACTCTGGGGGGACAATGAGCAGTTCTTC,CASSYSLWGDNEQFF,TRBV6-5,TRBJ2-1,few,NA
TGTGCCAGCACCGGCGGAGGCAATCAGCCCCAGCATTTT,CASTGGGNQPQHF,TRBV12-3/TRBV12-4,TRBJ1-5,many,NA
TGTGCCATCAGGGGAGGACAGGGGGTATCGGATTCACCCCTCCACTTT,CAIRGGQGVSDSPLHF,TRBV10-3,TRBJ1-6,many,TRBD1
TGTGCCAGCAGTTACCCAATAGGGATTCGCTCCTACAATGAGCAGTTCTTC,CASSYPIGIRSYNEQFF,TRBV7-9,TRBJ2-1,NA,NA
TGTGCCACCTCCGGGACAGGGGTTGAAAAACTGTTTTTT,CATSGTGVEKLFF,TRBV10-3,TRBJ1-4,NA,TRBD1
TGTGCCAGCAGCTTTAAAGTAGCGGGGCCCTACCAAGAGACCCAGTACTTC,CASSFKVAGPYQETQYF,TRBV11-2,TRBJ2-5,NA,TRBD2
TGTGCCAGCAGCTACTTTGGGGCAGGGAAAACGGGCGAGCAGTACTTC,CASSYFGAGKTGEQYF,TRBV12-3/TRBV12-4,TRBJ2-7,NA,NA
TGCAGTGCTTTGGGGACCACCCCTTCCTACAATGAGCAGTTCTTC,CSALGTTPSYNEQFF,TRBV20-1,TRBJ2-1,NA,NA
TGCCGTACTAGCATCACAGATACGCAGTATTTT,CRTSITDTQYF,TRBV20-1,TRBJ2-3,NA,NA
TGTGCCACCAGTGATCACCGGAGGGGCTATACTCAGCCCCAGCATTTT,CATSDHRRGYTQPQHF,TRBV24-1,TRBJ1-5,few,NA
TGCAGTGCTTTGCGGGAGTGGGAGACCCAGTACTTC,CSALREWETQYF,TRBV20-1,TRBJ2-5,few,TRBD2
TGTGCCAGCACCCCGGACTCCCTTTTCGGGACCCAGTACTTC,CASTPDSLFGTQYF,TRBV12-3/TRBV12-4,TRBJ2-5,NA,NA
TGTGCCAGCAGCTTAATGGGTGGGACACGGGAGACCCAGTACTTC,CASSLMGGTRETQYF,TRBV7-3,TRBJ2-5,NA,NA